The clone carrying this T cell receptor (beta chain) showed up many times. Time point given: newly diagnosed GD, antithyroid drugs for less than 3 months. Researchers made the TCR library from RNA that was extracted from PBMCs. Patients with Graves' disease were diagnosed by American Thyroid Association guidelines. CDR1 is SNHLY and CDR2 is FYNNEI in the germline V gene. This CDR3 contains 14 residues. V gave up 8 bases and J gave up 0 bases, with 14 bases separating them. This sample stems from a study of regulatory T cells in long-lasting Graves disease. Study summary: Graves' patients with a new diagnosis had received antithyroid drugs under 3 months.

Assembly of TCR beta libraries relied on iRepertoire HTBI primers together with Arm-PCR of CDR3 regions. MiXCR, applied by TCRdb to the multiplex PCR reads, yields one record per CDR3 protein. The repertoire consists of some 240,000 distinct CDR3 sequences, with roughly 20% occurring once and the leading ten covering 12%. This sample was also put to use in a study of T cells in Graves' hyperthyroidism and ophthalmopathy. That source notes: Blood also showed most of the thyroid clonotypes that were expanded above 0.001. Ophthalmopathy, as predicted by the model, came a median roughly 6.8 months after the prediction.

Source: peripheral blood mononuclear cells (PBMCs), taken at new diagnosis, from a patient treated with antithyroid drugs. The clonotype comes from a woman under 40 with Graves disease. The chain couples TRBV2 to TRBJ2-7, with D perhaps TRBD1 (6 bases). DNA for the CDR3: TGTGCCAGCTGGACAGCCGCCAGCTCCTACGAGCAGTACTTC. This gives the protein CASWTAASSYEQYF.